A single sample is the source of the 19 T cell receptor beta chains below, sequenced in a study of shared clonotypes between healthy human individuals. TCRdb keeps only in-frame clones here, not all; method: immunoSEQ multiplex PCR. This sample has fewer than 650,000 clones, with 76% found just once. The specimen sequenced was PBMCs. The source is a woman aged 40 to 50 in good health. Some clones in this sample may be carry-over from other donors' samples.

This clone has more than one count but fewer than ten. The sample has other DNA sequences that encode this CDR3 too. V and J are TRBV5-4 and TRBJ2-3, with unresolved D. From germline, CDR1 is SGHNT and CDR2 YYREEE (reference sequence). The CDR3 sequence is 12 residues long. V gave up 4 bases and J gave up 0 bases, with 3 bases separating them. CDR3 DNA sequence: TGTGCCAGCAGCCCCAGCACAGATACGCAGTATTTT. Amino acids: CASSPSTDTQYF.

The rearrangement links TRBV5-1 to TRBJ2-2; D not certain. Germline CDR1 reads SGHRS; CDR2 reads YFSETQ. Trimming took off 4 bases at V and 3 bases at J, with 13 bases between the two ends. This CDR3 is built from 15 residues. The CDR3 nucleotides are TGCGCCAGCAGCGAAGGGTATCGGGACACCGGGGAGCTGTTTTTT. Protein: CASSEGYRDTGELFF.

The V call is TRBV27, the J call TRBJ2-7; 11 bases match TRBD2. This CDR3 contains 15 residues. V was clipped by 9 bases and J by 4 bases; unmatched bases: 11. Germline V gene lookup returns CDR1 MNHEY and CDR2 SMNVEV (reference sequence). The CDR3 nucleotides read TGTGCCAGTGGGATAGCGGGAGGGCTTTTTTACGAGCAGTACTTC. Its translation is CASGIAGGLFYEQYF.

The chain carries TRBV13 and TRBJ2-1, with D possibly being TRBD1 (6 bases). The CDR3 length is 13 residues. Trimming removed 5 bases at V and 4 bases at J, with 9 bases between. Germline CDR1 reads PRHDT; CDR2 reads FYEKMQ (reference sequence). The CDR3 spells CASSTRGYNEQFF. Here the CDR3 DNA reads TGTGCCAGCAGCACTAGGGGGTACAATGAGCAGTTCTTC.

The rearrangement uses TRBV5-1 and TRBJ2-5; 12 nucleotides match TRBD2. The V gene's germline CDR1 is SGHRS and CDR2 YFSETQ. Trimming removed 2 bases from V and 5 bases from J; junction bases left unmatched: 10. The length of the CDR3 is 17 residues. The CDR3 DNA is TGCGCCAGCAGCTTACAATCTAGCGGGAGGGCCGGTGAGACCCAGTACTTC. Amino acid sequence: CASSLQSSGRAGETQYF.

This clone has a single count. The chain carries TRBV5-8 and TRBJ1-2; 8 bases align to TRBD1. CDR1 is SGHTS and CDR2 is YDEGEE in the germline V gene. This CDR3 spans 16 amino acids. The trim removed 2 bases at V and 3 bases at J, leaving 9 bases unmatched. CDR3 residues: CASSFLPDRGYYGYTF. CDR3 bases: TGTGCCAGCAGCTTCCTGCCTGACAGGGGCTACTATGGCTACACCTTC. The variable domain in full, completed from reference TRBV5-8 and TRBJ1-2, reads EAGVTQSPTHLIKTRGQQATLRCSPISGHTSVYWYQQALGLGLQFLLWYDEGEERNRGNFPPRFSGRQFPNYSSELNVNALELEDSALYLCASSFLPDRGYYGYTFGSGTRLTVV.

The gene calls are TRBV14 and TRBJ2-1, with 7 positions matching TRBD2. The ends lost 4 bases at V and 4 bases at J; junction bases unmatched: 10. Germline CDR1 reads SGHDN; CDR2 reads FVKESK. The CDR3 length is 16 residues. For the CDR3, the DNA is TGTGCCAGCAGCCGCCTGGGTGGGAGGGATTACAATGAGCAGTTCTTC. Amino acid sequence: CASSRLGGRDYNEQFF.

This chain uses TRBV2 with TRBJ2-2, with D unclear. The CDR3 sequence is 16 residues long. Germline assignment: CDR1 SNHLY and CDR2 FYNNEI. The V end was cut by 6 bases, the J end by 1 base, with 15 bases between. The CDR3 bases are TGTGCCAGCAGGCCACTGGCGAGGTGGAACACCGGGGAGCTGTTTTTT. It yields the protein CASRPLARWNTGELFF.

This clone was seen only a few times. The gene calls are TRBV25-1 and TRBJ1-3, with D tentatively TRBD1 (5 bases). The length of the CDR3 is 14 residues. Germline V gene lookup returns CDR1 MGHDK and CDR2 SYGVNS. V lost 1 base and J 3 bases, leaving 7 bases between the germline ends. CDR3 in DNA: TGTGCCAGCAGTGAATGGGGGTATGGAAACACCATATATTTT. The encoded protein is CASSEWGYGNTIYF. The full variable domain, its missing parts supplied by reference TRBV25-1 and TRBJ1-3, is EADIYQTPRYLVIGTGKKITLECSQTMGHDKMYWYQQDPGMELHLIHYSYGVNSTEKGDLSSESTVSRIRTEHFPLTLESARPSHTSQYLCASSEWGYGNTIYFGEGSWLTVV.

The chain is built from TRBV25-1 and TRBJ2-7; 7 bases are shared with TRBD1. J lost 1 base, V lost 0 bases, and 3 bases had no gene match. The V gene's germline CDR1 is MGHDK and CDR2 SYGVNS. The CDR3 runs 15 residues. The chain's CDR3 is CASSEYGQVSYEQYF. CDR3 sequence (DNA): TGTGCCAGCAGTGAATATGGACAGGTATCCTACGAGCAGTACTTC.

V and J are TRBV7-7 and TRBJ2-2; D gene uncertain. The CDR3 is made up of 13 amino acids. Trimming stripped 4 bases from V and 0 bases from J, with 3 bases between. CDR1 and CDR2 from the germline V gene are SSHAT and FNYEAQ (reference sequence). CDR3 coding DNA: TGTGCCAGCAGCTCTGCGAACACCGGGGAGCTGTTTTTT. This sequence encodes CASSSANTGELFF. Full variable domain (rest looked up from reference TRBV7-7 and TRBJ2-2): GAGVSQSPRYKVTKRGQDVTLRCDPISSHATLYWYQQALGQGPEFLTYFNYEAQPDKSGLPSDRFSAERPEGSISTLTIQRTEQRDSAMYRCASSSANTGELFFGEGSRLTVL.

This chain links TRBV27 with TRBJ2-5; the match to TRBD2 covers 8 bases. After removal of 6 bases from V and 0 bases from J, the junction contained 6 bases not matched to a gene. Germline CDR1 is MNHEY and CDR2 is SMNVEV (reference sequence). The CDR3 spans 15 residues. The CDR3 coding sequence is TGTGCCAGCAGCTCACTAGCGGCGTACCAAGAGACCCAGTACTTC. Translated: CASSSLAAYQETQYF.

The V and J genes are TRBV7-2 and TRBJ1-2, with TRBD1 identical over 7 bases. Germline V gene sequence: CDR1 SGHTA, CDR2 FQGNSA. Trimming removed 5 bases from V and 4 bases from J; junction bases left unmatched: 4. The CDR3 spans 13 residues. The DNA for the CDR3 is TGTGCCAGCAGCCTAAGGGGGCCCTATGGCTACACCTTC. Amino acids: CASSLRGPYGYTF.

The chain joins TRBV5-1 to TRBJ2-7; the match to TRBD1 covers 8 bases. This CDR3 has 15 residues. The J segment lost 5 bases and the V segment lost 0 bases, leaving 7 bases of the junction unmatched. In germline, CDR1 is SGHRS, CDR2 YFSETQ. CDR3 nucleotide sequence: TGCGCCAGCAGCTTGGGCGGACAGGGTGCCGACGAGCAGTACTTC. This codes for CASSLGGQGADEQYF.

Regarding this clone: Mismatch with germline at one junction end may stem from a read error. The genes are TRBV7-7 and TRBJ2-3; tentative D call: TRBD2 (6 bases). Per germline, CDR1 SSHAT and CDR2 FNYEAQ (reference sequence). CDR3 size: 14 residues. DNA for the CDR3: TGTGCTAGCAGCTCGACTAGTGTGGGAGATACGCAGTATTTT. It is translated as CASSSTSVGDTQYF.

This rearrangement joins TRBV19 to TRBJ1-2; 9 nucleotides agree with TRBD1. The junction had 9 bases not matched to a gene; V was cut back by 5 bases and J by 2 bases. Germline V lookup: CDR1 LNHDA, CDR2 SQIVND (reference sequence). The CDR3 sequence is 16 residues long. CDR3 bases: TGTGCCAGTAGTGCCATACAGGGGGCGGCAAACTATGGCTACACCTTC. It codes for CASSAIQGAANYGYTF. The whole variable domain, remainder taken from reference TRBV19 and TRBJ1-2, is DGGITQSPKYLFRKEGQNVTLSCEQNLNHDAMYWYRQDPGQGLRLIYYSQIVNDFQKGDIAEGYSVSREKKESFPLTVTSAQKNPTAFYLCASSAIQGAANYGYTFGSGTRLTVV.

The CDR3 loop reads CASSPPGPRKLFF. The CDR3 region has the DNA TGTGCCAGCAGTCCCCCGGGACCCAGAAAACTGTTTTTT. The chain links TRBV28 to TRBJ1-4; tentative D call: TRBD1 (5 bases). The germline V and J ends were trimmed by 5 bases and 10 bases, with 14 bases remaining between them. This CDR3 contains 13 residues. Germline CDR1 MDHEN, CDR2 SYDVKM.

On this clone itself: This likely reflects a read error, since a far larger clone is one base away. This sequence joins TRBV30 and TRBJ2-5; no reliable D call. CDR3 length equals 15 residues. V lost 0 bases and J 1 base, leaving 12 bases between the germline ends. The germline CDR1 and CDR2 sequences are GTSNPN and SVGIG (reference sequence). CDR3 nucleotide sequence: TGTGCCTGGAGTGTACTCAGACACGGCCAAGAGACCCAGTACTTC. Protein: CAWSVLRHGQETQYF. The full variable domain, completed using reference TRBV30 and TRBJ2-5, is SQTIHQWPATLVQPVGSPLSLECTVEGTSNPNLYWYRQAAGRGLQLLFYSVGIGQISSEVPQNLSASRPQDRQFILSSKKLLLSDSGFYLCAWSVLRHGQETQYFGPGTRLLVL.

The V call is TRBV11-1, the J call TRBJ1-2; tentative D call: TRBD1 (5 bases). Deletions cut 5 bases from V and 7 bases from J, with 17 bases between. Germline CDR1 reads SGHAT; CDR2 reads FQDESV (reference sequence). CDR3 length equals 14 residues. In DNA form, the CDR3 reads TGTGCCAGCAGCCCCGCCGGGACGTACTTTGGCTACACCTTC. Amino acids: CASSPAGTYFGYTF.